This record covers a single T cell receptor (beta chain). As yet, its antigen is unknown. 5'RACE with constant-segment primers built TCRalpha and TCRbeta cDNA libraries with UMIs. TCRdb re-derived calls from the 5' RACE reads in MiXCR, one entry per CDR3 protein. Here the sample spans 200,000 to 250,000 distinct CDR3 sequences, more than 25% being singletons. The record originates from a study of T-cell memory formation after mild COVID-19. Across the study: Largely donor-specific sequence clusters came from two donors. Overall study results and limits: For contracting clones, CD4+ ones sat mainly in CM and EM, CD8+ in EMRA. Clones contracting across day 15 to 85 had a balanced CD4/CD8 profile; later expanding clones leaned CD4+.

The CDR3 covers 13 residues. Germline CDR1 reads SSHAT; CDR2 reads FNYEAQ (reference sequence). The ends were cut back, 5 bases at V and 9 bases at J, with 16 bases in the middle. The material sequenced was PBMCs or a T cell subset sorted from them (not recorded which). This clonotype originated in an adult woman who had mild COVID-19 (a few samples of this study predate the infection). Cell type and time point are not known. The chain employs TRBV7-7 and TRBJ2-5; D is unresolved. This CDR3 is CASSPTLPAAQYF. As DNA, the CDR3 is TGTGCCAGCAGCCCGACCCTTCCGGCGGCCCAGTACTTC.